This is a list of T cell receptor beta chains from one sample in a study of blood T cells in healthy people across ages. TCRdb reanalysed the 5' RACE reads using MiXCR and keeps one entry per CDR3 protein. The top ten clones hold roughly 25% of a sample with over 600,000 distinct CDR3 sequences, around 50% of them seen once. The sample comprised blood. The source of these receptors is a middle-aged man in good health. Each CDR3 is given with its conserved first and last residue. A D gene is named only where the DNA matches it firmly. A row's size may be missing; if present it is once, few, many or a size class.

d_gene	v_gene	abundance	j_gene	CDR3nt	CDR3aa
-	TRBV20-1	-	TRBJ1-2	TGCAGTGCCAAACGACAGTCGCGGGGCTATGGCTACACCTTC	CSAKRQSRGYGYTF
TRBD1	TRBV27	-	TRBJ2-7	TGTGCCAGCCATTACGCCCCGGGACAGGTACTATACGAGCAGTACTTC	CASHYAPGQVLYEQYF
TRBD1	TRBV29-1	-	TRBJ2-7	TGCAGCGTCGGACAGGGGACCGGCTACGAGCAGTACTTC	CSVGQGTGYEQYF
-	TRBV7-2	few	TRBJ2-1	TGTGCCAGCAGCCTAGCGCAGGGAAAATATGAGCAGTTCTTC	CASSLAQGKYEQFF
-	TRBV4-3	few	TRBJ2-3	TGCGCCAGCAGCCAAGTTCCCGGAGTGGATACGCAGTATTTT	CASSQVPGVDTQYF
TRBD1	TRBV20-1	-	TRBJ2-1	TGCAGTGCCCTACAGGGGAGAGATGAGCAGTTCTTC	CSALQGRDEQFF
TRBD2	TRBV7-2	few	TRBJ2-7	TGTGCCAGCAGCCCTAGCGGGTTCTACGAGCAGTACTTC	CASSPSGFYEQYF
-	TRBV10-3	few	TRBJ2-2	TGTGCCATCAGTGAGCCCTCAGCCGGGACGATGAACACCGGGGAGCTGTTTTTT	CAISEPSAGTMNTGELFF
-	TRBV27	-	TRBJ2-7	TGTGCCAGCAAAGAGGCCGAGCAGTACTTC	CASKEAEQYF
-	TRBV4-1	-	TRBJ2-5	TGCGCCAGCAGCCCGACTACCCCGACAGCACCCGAGACCCAGTACTTC	CASSPTTPTAPETQYF
-	TRBV24-1	-	TRBJ2-5	TGTGCCACCAGTACCCAAGAGACCCAGTACTTC	CATSTQETQYF
-	TRBV25-1	-	TRBJ2-7	TGTGCCAGCAGTGATTCGGGGGGCGCTTCCTACGAGCAGTACTTC	CASSDSGGASYEQYF
TRBD1	TRBV5-1	-	TRBJ1-2	TGCGCCAGCAGCTTGGTCTCCGGGACAGGATTTGGTGGCTACACCTTC	CASSLVSGTGFGGYTF
TRBD2	TRBV7-9	-	TRBJ2-3	TGTGCCAGCAGCTTAGTTGGCGCTAGCGGGGTACGGGGTACGCAGTATTTT	CASSLVGASGVRGTQYF
-	TRBV6-2/TRBV6-3	-	TRBJ2-7	TGTGCCAGCAGCCGACCCATCTACGAGCAGTACTTC	CASSRPIYEQYF
-	TRBV7-9	-	TRBJ2-4	TGTGCCACTATGCTCGCACAGGAGCAGTACTTC	CATMLAQEQYF
-	TRBV3-1	-	TRBJ1-2	TGTGCCAGCAGAACTGGCACAGATCATGGCTACACCTTC	CASRTGTDHGYTF
-	TRBV7-2	-	TRBJ1-1	TGTGCCAGCAGCGTAGAGGGGACACAACCTAACACTGTAGCTTTCTTT	CASSVEGTQPNTVAFF
TRBD2	TRBV12-3/TRBV12-4	many	TRBJ2-3	TGTGCCAGCAGTTTAGCGTTTCGCGGTGCGGGGGGGCCCACAGATACGCAGTATTTT	CASSLAFRGAGGPTDTQYF
-	TRBV9	-	TRBJ2-3	TGTGCCAGCAGCAATCCTTCCCGGGGGAGCACAGATACGCAGTATTTT	CASSNPSRGSTDTQYF
-	TRBV29-1	few	TRBJ2-3	TGCAGCGTTGAAGGACAGATCACAGATACGCAGTATTTT	CSVEGQITDTQYF
-	TRBV6-1	few	TRBJ1-5	TGTGCCAGCACGGCGGTCTATAGCAATCAGCCCCAGCATTTT	CASTAVYSNQPQHF
TRBD1	TRBV25-1	-	TRBJ1-1	TGTGCCAGCAGCGCAGACAGGGGGTACACTGAAGCTTTCTTT	CASSADRGYTEAFF
-	TRBV5-1	-	TRBJ2-2	TGCACCAGCAGCTTGGTCAACGTCGACGCCGGGGAGCTGTTTTTT	CTSSLVNVDAGELFF
-	TRBV12-3/TRBV12-4	-	TRBJ1-2	TGTGCCAGCAGCCCCCCCGTGCAGGGTGGCTACACCTTC	CASSPPVQGGYTF
-	TRBV3-1	-	TRBJ2-5	TGTGCCAGCAGCCAAACGGCTGGACATCAAGAGACCCAGTACTTC	CASSQTAGHQETQYF
-	TRBV4-1	-	TRBJ2-3	TGCGCCAGCAGCCAAGAGGGAATCCCAGATACGCAGTATTTT	CASSQEGIPDTQYF
TRBD1	TRBV11-3	few	TRBJ2-7	TGTGCCAGCAGCTTAGAAGGGACAGGCCTCTACGAGCAGTACTTC	CASSLEGTGLYEQYF
-	TRBV28	-	TRBJ1-1	TGTGCCAGCAACACCCAGGCGGATGAAGCTTTCTTT	CASNTQADEAFF
-	TRBV4-3	once	TRBJ1-4	TGCGCCAGCAGCCGTACAGCCCAAAATTTCAATGAAAAACTGTTTTTT	CASSRTAQNFNEKLFF
TRBD1	TRBV12-3/TRBV12-4	-	TRBJ2-6	TGTGCCAGCAGGACGACAACTCCCCAGGGGGCGCTGAGCTCTGGGGCCAACGTCCTGACTTTC	CASRTTTPQGALSSGANVLTF
-	TRBV18	-	TRBJ1-5	TGTGCCAGCTCACCGACTGGGGTAGGCAATCGGCCCCAGCATTTT	CASSPTGVGNRPQHF
TRBD2	TRBV20-1	-	TRBJ2-2	TGCAGTGCTAGAGGACTAGCCGACACCGGGGAGCTGTTTTTT	CSARGLADTGELFF
-	TRBV7-2	once	TRBJ2-7	TGTGCCAGCAGCTTAGTCTCTAGCGACTACGAGCAGTACTTC	CASSLVSSDYEQYF
-	TRBV10-3	-	TRBJ2-1	TGTGCCACAAACAGAGAGGGGGTTCAGGATGAGCAGTTCTTC	CATNREGVQDEQFF
-	TRBV5-1	-	TRBJ2-7	TGCGCCAGCGTAACGGGAAAGACCTACGAGCAGTACTTC	CASVTGKTYEQYF
-	TRBV11-1	few	TRBJ2-1	TGTGCCAGCAAAAACAATGAGCAGTTCTTC	CASKNNEQFF
TRBD2	TRBV11-2	-	TRBJ2-1	TGTGCCAGCAGCTTAGCCCCAGCGGGGACCTACAATGAGCAGTTCTTC	CASSLAPAGTYNEQFF